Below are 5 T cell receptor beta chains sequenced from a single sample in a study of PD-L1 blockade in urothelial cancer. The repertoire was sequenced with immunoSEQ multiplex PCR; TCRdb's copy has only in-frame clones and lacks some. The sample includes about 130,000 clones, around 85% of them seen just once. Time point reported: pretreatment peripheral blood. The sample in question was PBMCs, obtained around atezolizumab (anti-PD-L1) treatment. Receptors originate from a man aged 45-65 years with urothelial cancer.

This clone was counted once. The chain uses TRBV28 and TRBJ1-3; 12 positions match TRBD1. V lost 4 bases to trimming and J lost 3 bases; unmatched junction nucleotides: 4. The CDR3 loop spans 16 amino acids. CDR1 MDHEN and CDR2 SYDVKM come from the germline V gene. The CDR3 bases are TGTGCCAGCAGTTCCGGGACAGGGGGCTTTGGAAACACCATATATTTT. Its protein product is CASSSGTGGFGNTIYF.

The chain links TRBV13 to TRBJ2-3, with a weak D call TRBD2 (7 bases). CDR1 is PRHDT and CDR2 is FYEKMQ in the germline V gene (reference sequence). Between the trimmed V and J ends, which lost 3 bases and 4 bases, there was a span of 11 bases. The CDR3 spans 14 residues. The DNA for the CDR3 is TGTGCCAGCAGCTTCTGGGGGGGCCCAGATACGCAGTATTTT. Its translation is CASSFWGGPDTQYF. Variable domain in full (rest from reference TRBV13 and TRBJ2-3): AAGVIQSPRHLIKEKRETATLKCYPIPRHDTVYWYQQGPGQDPQFLISFYEKMQSDKGSIPDRFSAQQFSDYHSELNMSSLELGDSALYFCASSFWGGPDTQYFGPGTRLTVL.

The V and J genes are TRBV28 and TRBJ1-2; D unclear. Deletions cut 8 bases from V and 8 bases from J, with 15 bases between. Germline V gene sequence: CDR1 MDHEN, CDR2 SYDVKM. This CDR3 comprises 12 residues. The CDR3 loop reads CASLADRRGYTF. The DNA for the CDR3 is TGTGCCAGCTTAGCGGACCGGCGGGGCTACACCTTC.

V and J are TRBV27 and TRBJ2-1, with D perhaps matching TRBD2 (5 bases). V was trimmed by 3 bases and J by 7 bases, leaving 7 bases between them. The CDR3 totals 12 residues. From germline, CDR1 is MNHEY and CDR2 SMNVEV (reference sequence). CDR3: CASSFGVNEQFF. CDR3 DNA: TGTGCCAGCAGTTTCGGGGTTAATGAGCAGTTCTTC.

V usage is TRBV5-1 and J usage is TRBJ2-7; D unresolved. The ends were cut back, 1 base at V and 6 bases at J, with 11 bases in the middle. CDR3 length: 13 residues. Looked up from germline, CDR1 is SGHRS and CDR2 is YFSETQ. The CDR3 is CASSLPRYGEQYF. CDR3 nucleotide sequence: TGCGCCAGCAGCTTGCCCAGGTACGGCGAGCAGTACTTC.